The following is a TCR beta chain sequence with its context. This specimen comes from a study of blood T cell repertoires in COVID-19. On the study more broadly: The origin of the acute and convalescent COVID-19 samples was the United States, Italy and Spain. PBMCs, B-cell-depleted T cells, or T cells were the source of the cDNA or gDNA that made up the material.

V lost 11 bases and J lost 6; bases outside the gene matches: 5. CDR3 length: 13 amino acids. CDR1 is LNHDA and CDR2 is SQIVND in the germline V gene (reference sequence). Original methodology: Estimation of nucleated cell counts relied on the amplification of reference gene primers. Sequenced by immunoSEQ multiplex PCR; TCRdb stores in-frame clones only, minus some. Clone size and V and J calls were adopted from that table, with D and trimming inferred from the DNA. The sample includes around 36,000 clones, roughly 90% of them seen just once. Sequencing was carried out using peripheral blood. The rearrangement links TRBV19 to TRBJ2-4; 12 nucleotides align to TRBD2. The source of this sequence is a human donor in a cohort sampled during active COVID-19. CDR3 DNA: TGTGCCTCTAGGGGACTAGCGGGAAACATTCAGTACTTC. It encodes CASRGLAGNIQYF.